The 2 T cell receptor beta chains in this list originate from one sample, sequenced in a study of vaccination and CD4 T cells after COVID-19. At the Johns Hopkins FTIC core, DNA taken from cultured CD4+ T cells was sequenced by way of the Oncomine TCR Beta short-read assay. TCRdb independently ran MiXCR on the PCR reads; one entry per CDR3 protein. The sample has 8,000 to 8,500 distinct CDR3 sequences; approximately 50% are singletons. The treatment denotes: 10-day PBMC culture with coronavirus spike peptide pools or control peptides (ViraFEST assay). These receptors' targets are unknown. Material: CD4+ T cells from blood, cultured in vitro. The receptors were sampled from a human donor who had recovered from COVID-19.

V and J are TRBV7-8 and TRBJ2-5; 7 nucleotides agree with TRBD2. Trimming at V came to 3 bases and at J to 1 base, leaving 5 bases not matched to a gene. Germline V gives CDR1 SGHVS, CDR2 FQNEAQ. The CDR3 is 15 amino acids. The DNA for the CDR3 is TGTGCCAGCAGCTTCGGACTAGGCATCCAAGAGACCCAGTACTTC. Its translation: CASSFGLGIQETQYF.

Here the CDR3 reads CASSARSGANVLTF. CDR3 nucleotides: TGTGCCAGCAGCGCCAGGTCTGGGGCCAACGTCCTGACTTTC. This chain connects TRBV7-9 to TRBJ2-6; D remains unclear. CDR3 length: 14 residues. Germline CDR1 reads SEHNR; CDR2 reads FQNEAQ (reference sequence). The V and J ends lost 5 bases and 1 base respectively, with 6 bases between them.